Listed below are T cell receptor beta chains from one sample, sequenced in a study of blood T cell repertoires in COVID-19. Clones were sequenced by immunoSEQ multiplex PCR, and TCRdb holds only the in-frame ones, with some missing. The sample has tens of thousands of clones; roughly 87% are singletons. The specimen was peripheral blood. All receptors come from a man aged 45-65 years with acute or convalescent COVID-19. CDR3s leave out the opening cysteine and the closing phenylalanine or tryptophan. Each record gives: V gene, J gene, CDR3 protein.

V: TRBV5-1
J: TRBJ2-1
CDR3: ASSSTSGAHNEQF

V: TRBV28
J: TRBJ2-2
CDR3: ASSSGDYRPGELF

V: TRBV14
J: TRBJ2-4
CDR3: ASSPTSGGLGNIQY

V: TRBV15
J: TRBJ1-2
CDR3: ATLLRGTNYGYT

V: TRBV5-1
J: TRBJ2-1
CDR3: ASSLGTGVGNEQF

V: TRBV11-2
J: TRBJ1-6
CDR3: ASSRDRYNSPLH

V: TRBV5-1
J: TRBJ2-5
CDR3: ASSISGGQGTQY

V: TRBV5-8
J: TRBJ1-5
CDR3: ASSFDRGGQPQH

V: TRBV4-1
J: TRBJ2-4
CDR3: ASSLYPTGDKNIQY

V: TRBV7-2
J: TRBJ1-1
CDR3: ASSPIGQGSDTEAF

V: TRBV18
J: TRBJ2-1
CDR3: ASSPSLRVRLAGAEQF

V: TRBV2
J: TRBJ2-1
CDR3: ASSPMGLAEQF

V: TRBV5-4
J: TRBJ2-5
CDR3: ASSLGGWGLGETQY

V: TRBV24-1
J: TRBJ2-3
CDR3: ATSLTGMADTQY

V: TRBV4-3
J: TRBJ1-6
CDR3: ASSQDRMGSNPLH

V: TRBV3-1/TRBV3-2
J: TRBJ2-2
CDR3: ASSTTTGHGELF

V: TRBV4-3
J: TRBJ2-5
CDR3: ASSQDGPTGKETQY

V: TRBV30
J: TRBJ1-2
CDR3: AHKQPGRQVYGYT

V: TRBV6-5
J: TRBJ1-2
CDR3: ASRGGGGYGYT

V: TRBV20-1
J: TRBJ1-1
CDR3: SASSRPGRPGGTEAF

V: TRBV12-3/TRBV12-4
J: TRBJ1-5
CDR3: ASSRTMNQPQH

V: TRBV28
J: TRBJ2-1
CDR3: ASRSGTSGRDEQF

V: TRBV19
J: TRBJ2-6
CDR3: ASSTTSQGAGANVLT

V: TRBV5-6
J: TRBJ1-1
CDR3: ASSLAAGTEAF

V: TRBV11-3
J: TRBJ1-3
CDR3: ASSSSPGNTIY

V: TRBV28
J: TRBJ2-6
CDR3: AINTGIGANVLT

V: TRBV14
J: TRBJ2-5
CDR3: ASSQDLGETQY

V: TRBV18
J: TRBJ2-2
CDR3: ASSPPSGADTGELF

V: TRBV23-1
J: TRBJ1-5
CDR3: ASSQGQGAHLQPQH

V: TRBV6-6
J: TRBJ2-5
CDR3: ASSQRETQY

V: TRBV11-1
J: TRBJ2-7
CDR3: ASRSTATSYEQY

V: TRBV2
J: TRBJ2-1
CDR3: ASRATRTTYNEQF

V: TRBV29-1
J: TRBJ2-1
CDR3: SAGLASNEQF

V: TRBV19
J: TRBJ1-6
CDR3: ASGDRANNSPLH

V: TRBV5-4
J: TRBJ1-2
CDR3: ASSLVEGHGYT

V: TRBV6-6
J: TRBJ1-4
CDR3: ASSYLGTGSAEKLF

V: TRBV2
J: TRBJ2-3
CDR3: ASSSDRGADTQY

V: TRBV2
J: TRBJ2-1
CDR3: ASSVDRGHYNEQF

V: TRBV5-1
J: TRBJ2-7
CDR3: ASSLGGQVSEQY

V: TRBV7-3
J: TRBJ2-2
CDR3: ASSPGLAGGWTGELF

V: TRBV10-1
J: TRBJ1-1
CDR3: ASSESGDRGSTEAF

V: TRBV9
J: TRBJ1-2
CDR3: ASSPRTGNYGYT

V: TRBV5-8
J: TRBJ2-3
CDR3: ASSSYRGQADTQY

V: TRBV5-5
J: TRBJ2-3
CDR3: ASSLDGSSTDTQY

V: TRBV19
J: TRBJ1-2
CDR3: ASCDRGAYGYT

V: TRBV27
J: TRBJ1-5
CDR3: ASSAGTGGFGDQPQH

V: TRBV5-1
J: TRBJ2-7
CDR3: ASSRSRDYEQY

V: TRBV11-2
J: TRBJ2-5
CDR3: ASSQRLEETQY

V: TRBV28
J: TRBJ1-5
CDR3: ASSLAASGQH

V: TRBV6-1
J: TRBJ1-4
CDR3: ASSDGTGDEKLF